This T cell receptor (beta chain) was recovered during a study of Ad26.COV2.S vaccination and SARS-CoV-2 variants. As to treatment: roughly 20 received Ad26.COV2.S at low or high dose, single or two shots; several received placebo; per-sample allocation not given. Samples came from day 63 after the first vaccine or placebo injection. The sample came from a Boston adult aged 18-55 years. V shed 6 bases and J shed 5 bases, with 19 bases lying between them. This CDR3 spans 15 amino acids. Germline CDR1 reads SEHNR; CDR2 reads FQNEAQ (reference sequence). Study-level findings and limits: From the TCR breadth and depth analyses, total T cell responses may have been underestimated. Substantial response breadth was reportedly seen for spike-specific CD8+ and CD4+ T cells after vaccination.

Comment on this clone: Its antigen remains unidentified.

Assay used: immunoSEQ multiplex PCR; TCRdb lists only in-frame clones, some missing. The sample lists 500,000 or so clones, around 85% occurring once. The clonotype was recovered from a person between 18 and 59 years old who received the Ad26.COV2.S COVID-19 vaccine or a placebo. The chain links TRBV7-9 to TRBJ1-2; TRBD1 is a possible D gene (5 bases). Here the sequenced sample was peripheral blood, taken in a trial of Ad26.COV2.S vaccine versus placebo. The CDR3 DNA is TGTGCCAGCAGTTCGGGACCGGGGGAAGCGTATGGCTACACCTTC. This translates into CASSSGPGEAYGYTF.